This TCR beta chain was found in a study of regulatory T cells in long-lasting Graves disease. This clonotype has more than one count but fewer than ten. According to the study, TCR beta libraries were built with iRepertoire HTBI primers and CDR3-region Arm-PCR. TCRdb called the multiplex PCR reads again in MiXCR, with one record for every CDR3 protein. This sample has 400,000 to 450,000 distinct CDR3 sequences, with around a quarter found just once. Time point specified: persistent/refractory GD, antithyroid drugs over 5 years with positive TRAb. RNA isolated from PBMCs was used to make the TCR library. The receptor was derived from a female donor with Graves disease. The material sequenced was peripheral blood mononuclear cells (PBMCs), taken when the disease was refractory, from a patient treated with antithyroid drugs.

The CDR3 protein is CASSPLSGGYEETQYF. The CDR3 DNA follows: TGTGCCAGTAGTCCCCTAAGCGGGGGATATGAAGAGACCCAGTACTTC. J is TRBJ2-5 and V is TRBV19; 8 nucleotides align to TRBD2. The CDR3 length is 16 residues. Per the germline V gene, CDR1 is LNHDA and CDR2 is SQIVND (reference sequence). V dropped 5 bases and J dropped 3; count of bases not matched to a gene: 11.